The 15 T cell receptor beta chains listed next were all sequenced from one sample in a study of vaccination and CD4 T cells after COVID-19. Specified time point: late sampling 161 to 241 days after vaccination in a few convalescent patients. The treatment is: roughly nine-day PBMC culture with coronavirus spike peptide pools or control peptides (ViraFEST assay). Antigen specificity for these receptors is unknown. The study sequenced cultured CD4+ T cell DNA using the Oncomine TCR Beta short-read assay. TCRdb re-called the PCR reads with MiXCR, one entry per CDR3 protein. The sample consists of under 30,000 distinct CDR3 sequences, roughly 41% of them appearing once. Sequencing used CD4+ T cells from blood, cultured in vitro, obtained about 7 months after SARS-CoV-2 vaccination. These receptors were obtained from a human donor who had recovered from COVID-19.

This clonotype was found a few times. The chain couples TRBV10-3 to TRBJ1-2; 7 bases map to TRBD1. This CDR3 comprises 13 residues. Trimming cost V 4 bases and J 2 bases; bases outside gene matches: 1. Germline lookup yields CDR1 ENHRY and CDR2 SYGVKD. The CDR3 nucleotides read TGTGCCATCAGTGTGGACAGGAACTATGGCTACACCTTC. It specifies CAISVDRNYGYTF.

This clonotype was detected only a few times. The chain joins TRBV6-1 to TRBJ2-3, with 8 bases fitting TRBD1. J lost 5 bases, V lost 10 bases, and 8 bases had no gene match. The V gene's germline CDR1 is MNHNS and CDR2 SASEGT. The CDR3 loop spans 13 amino acids. DNA of the CDR3: TGTGCCACCCACAGGGGGGTGGGAGATACGCAGTATTTT. It codes for CATHRGVGDTQYF.

The gene calls are TRBV5-1 and TRBJ1-6; tentative D call: TRBD1 (6 bases). V was shortened by 0 bases and J by 7 bases, with 8 bases between the two germline ends. The CDR3 spans 14 residues. Looked up from germline, CDR1 is SGHRS and CDR2 is YFSETQ. CDR3 amino acids: CASSLVDRNSPLHF. The CDR3 bases are TGCGCCAGCAGCTTGGTGGACAGAAATTCACCCCTCCACTTT.

In its sample, this clonotype was seen a few times. This sequence joins TRBV7-2 and TRBJ1-1, with TRBD1 identical over 8 bases. Germline V gives CDR1 SGHTA, CDR2 FQGNSA. The J segment lost 4 bases and the V segment lost 2 bases, leaving 3 bases of the junction unmatched. The CDR3 runs to 14 residues. CDR3 protein: CASSLLQGGTEAFF. CDR3 nucleotide sequence: TGTGCCAGCAGCTTATTACAGGGGGGCACTGAAGCTTTCTTT.

This clonotype appeared a few times. V usage is TRBV20-1 and J usage is TRBJ2-7; D call uncertain. The CDR3 has 13 amino acids. V was pared by 3 bases and J by 3 bases, with 12 bases between. Germline CDR1 and CDR2: DFQATT and SNEGSKA (reference sequence). Here the CDR3 reads CSASGLVDYEQYF. The DNA of the CDR3 is TGCAGTGCTAGTGGGCTAGTTGACTACGAGCAGTACTTC.

This clonotype was found a few times. The V call is TRBV10-3, the J call TRBJ2-2; 9 positions match TRBD1. Looked up from germline, CDR1 is ENHRY and CDR2 is SYGVKD. After removal of 4 bases from V and 4 bases from J, the junction contained 4 bases not matched to a gene. The CDR3 consists of 15 residues. CDR3 sequence: CAISVGQGITGELFF. The CDR3 DNA follows: TGTGCCATCAGTGTGGGACAGGGCATCACCGGGGAGCTGTTTTTT.

This clonotype has a handful of counts. CDR3 amino acids: CSARRGRTSGRTHEQYF. CDR3 bases: TGCAGTGCTAGAAGAGGGAGGACTAGCGGGAGAACCCACGAGCAGTACTTC. The gene calls are TRBV20-1 and TRBJ2-7; 13 nucleotides match TRBD2. Trimming took 2 bases from V and 5 from J; bases not matched to a gene: 12. The germline V gene has CDR1 DFQATT and CDR2 SNEGSKA (reference sequence). This CDR3 comprises 17 residues.

V is TRBV11-1 and J is TRBJ2-3, with 11 bases fitting TRBD2. J was trimmed by 2 bases and V by 5 bases; bases with no gene match: 12. Germline V gene sequence: CDR1 SGHAT, CDR2 FQDESV (reference sequence). This CDR3 contains 18 residues. This chain's CDR3 is CASSRRPGTSGYTDTQYF. CDR3 nucleotide sequence: TGTGCCAGCAGCCGAAGACCCGGGACTAGCGGTTACACAGATACGCAGTATTTT.

The gene calls are TRBV19 and TRBJ2-5; TRBD2 aligns across 7 bases. The CDR3 sequence is 14 residues long. From germline, CDR1 is LNHDA and CDR2 SQIVND (reference sequence). J gave up 2 bases and V 3 bases, and 3 bases lay outside the gene matches. CDR3 DNA sequence: TGTGCCAGTAGTATGTCGGGGGGACAAGAGACCCAGTACTTC. This sequence encodes CASSMSGGQETQYF.

The gene calls are TRBV24-1 and TRBJ2-3; 8 nucleotides match TRBD2. V shed 3 bases, J shed 0 bases, and the junction held 13 bases outside the gene matches. Germline CDR1 and CDR2: KGHDR and SFDVKD. This CDR3 is built from 19 residues. DNA of the CDR3: TGTGCCACCAGTGATCCAGTCGCAGCGGGAGCCACTAGCACAGATACGCAGTATTTT. Its translation: CATSDPVAAGATSTDTQYF.

The chain is built from TRBV6-1 and TRBJ2-1; 10 nucleotides agree with TRBD2. V shed 5 bases, J shed 1 base, and the junction held 5 bases outside the gene matches. CDR1 is MNHNS, CDR2 SASEGT, per germline. The CDR3 loop spans 16 amino acids. The DNA of the CDR3 is TGTGCCAGCAGTCTCCTTAGCGGGAGGTCCTACAATGAGCAGTTCTTC. Its translation is CASSLLSGRSYNEQFF.

The rearrangement joins TRBV2 to TRBJ1-2, with D hard to call. The V gene lost 1 base and the J gene lost 2 bases, with 5 bases spanning the gap. The CDR3 has 13 amino acids. Germline V gives CDR1 SNHLY, CDR2 FYNNEI. As DNA, the CDR3 is TGTGCCAGCAGTGAAGGAAGGAACTATGGCTACACCTTC. The encoded protein is CASSEGRNYGYTF. Full variable domain (remainder filled in from reference TRBV2 and TRBJ1-2): EPEVTQTPSHQVTQMGQEVILRCVPISNHLYFYWYRQILGQKVEFLVSFYNNEISEKSEIFDDQFSVERPDGSNFTLKIRSTKLEDSAMYFCASSEGRNYGYTFGSGTRLTVV.

CDR3 sequence: CSALRGLAGLETQYF. CDR3 sequence (DNA): TGCAGTGCTCTACGGGGACTAGCGGGATTAGAGACCCAGTACTTC. The chain uses TRBV20-1 and TRBJ2-5; TRBD2 agrees at 13 bases. Germline assignment: CDR1 DFQATT and CDR2 SNEGSKA (reference sequence). Germline trimming cut 5 bases from V and 4 bases from J; bases unmatched to any gene: 7. There are 15 residues in the CDR3.

In this sample, this clonotype turned up once. The chain has TRBV2 and TRBJ2-3; D might be TRBD1 or TRBD2, each matching 5 bases. The CDR3 sequence is 14 residues long. The germline V gene has CDR1 SNHLY and CDR2 FYNNEI. V was pared by 6 bases and J by 1 base, with 11 bases between. CDR3 amino acids: CASRERGGTDTQYF. DNA of the CDR3: TGTGCCAGCAGGGAAAGGGGAGGCACAGATACGCAGTATTTT.

CDR3 sequence reads: CASSPAAGPLGETQYF. CDR3 bases: TGTGCCAGCAGTCCCGCTGCCGGGCCGCTCGGGGAGACCCAGTACTTC. This rearrangement joins TRBV27 to TRBJ2-5; D gene uncertain. Germline lookup yields CDR1 MNHEY and CDR2 SMNVEV (reference sequence). The germline V and J ends were trimmed by 5 bases and 5 bases, with 21 bases remaining between them. The CDR3 has 16 residues.